This record looks at one T cell receptor (beta chain) sequence and its context. Its antigen is not known. One base away lies a much larger clone, so this may be a sequencing read error. The missing conserved phenylalanine or tryptophan at the end of this CDR3 makes a read error likely. The CDR3 consists of 14 residues. The germline V gene encodes CDR1 SEHNR and CDR2 FQNEAQ (reference sequence). Trimming removed 6 bases from V and 5 bases from J, with 15 bases in between. The sample is drawn from a study of molecular identifiers for immune sequencing clone quantification. Regarding the study as a whole: Whereas naive cells kept under 1% of molecules in clones above 20 RNA copies, such clones held over 99% in effectors.

TCRdb recomputed calls from the PCR reads with MiXCR, one row per CDR3 protein. In the table there are roughly 100,000 distinct CDR3 sequences, 30% to 35% of which are singletons. Sequenced input: naive CD8+ T cells from blood, with Jurkat cell RNA spiked in. Subset: FACS-sorted CD8+CD4-CCR7+CD45RA+ naive T cells. The clonotype originates from a human donor in good health. Some libraries in this study had Jurkat cell RNA spiked in. This chain connects TRBV7-9 to TRBJ2-3; TRBD2 might be the D (6 bases). CDR3 sequence: CASSPYGGVDTQYL. CDR3 bases: TGTGCCAGCAGTCCCTACGGCGGGGTAGATACGCAGTATCTT.